The 17 T cell receptor beta chains reported below all come from one sample, sequenced in a study of T-cell memory formation after mild COVID-19. One entry per CDR3 protein results from TCRdb running MiXCR on the 5' RACE reads. The sample has about 100,000 distinct CDR3 sequences; 14% are singletons. Sequencing was performed on PBMCs or a T cell subset sorted from them (not recorded which). The receptor source for this set is a man between 18 and 35 years old who had mild COVID-19 (a few samples of this study predate the infection). Cell type and time point are not known.

This clonotype occurred a few times. V usage is TRBV12-3 or TRBV12-4 and J usage is TRBJ2-7, with 8 bases that match TRBD2. V lost 4 bases to trimming and J lost 3 bases; unmatched junction nucleotides: 5. The CDR3 loop spans 14 amino acids. The CDR3 bases are TGTGCCAGCAGTTCGGGAGGGACAAACTACGAGCAGTACTTC. As protein: CASSSGGTNYEQYF.

The sample holds a few counts of this clonotype. This chain connects TRBV7-2 to TRBJ2-3; perhaps TRBD2 as D (6 bases). Trimming cost V 6 bases and J 0 bases, with 13 bases left between them. The CDR3 runs 15 residues. In germline, CDR1 is SGHTA, CDR2 FQGNSA. CDR3 nucleotide sequence: TGTGCCAGCAGGACCCAAGCGGGTAGCACAGATACGCAGTATTTT. It translates to CASRTQAGSTDTQYF.

The sample holds a few counts of this clonotype. This chain's CDR3 is CASSGTGGPYEQYF. The DNA of the CDR3 is TGTGCCAGTAGCGGGACAGGGGGCCCCTACGAGCAGTACTTC. The V and J genes are TRBV19 and TRBJ2-7; 12 bases match TRBD1. Germline-derived CDR1 and CDR2 are LNHDA and SQIVND (reference sequence). Germline trimming cut 6 bases from V and 2 bases from J; bases unmatched to any gene: 2. The CDR3 has 14 residues.

This rearrangement joins TRBV29-1 to TRBJ1-2; D is uncertain. From germline, CDR1 is SQVTM and CDR2 ANQGSEA. V gave up 5 bases and J gave up 8 bases, with 18 bases separating them. The CDR3 consists of 13 residues. The CDR3 DNA reads as TGCAGCGTTATGGCTGCTCCGGCGGAGGGCTACACCTTC. It specifies CSVMAAPAEGYTF.

This clonotype was recorded many times. J is TRBJ1-6 and V is TRBV15; D not certain. Germline values: CDR1 LNHNV, CDR2 YYDKDF (reference sequence). The V gene lost 1 base and the J gene lost 0 bases, with 19 bases spanning the gap. This CDR3 is built from 20 residues. In DNA, the CDR3 is TGTGCCACCAGCAGAGCTATCCCAGCTGGGGAGGACTCCTATAATTCACCCCTCCACTTT. It codes for CATSRAIPAGEDSYNSPLHF.

V and J are TRBV29-1 and TRBJ2-2; 9 bases fit TRBD1. V was pared by 0 bases and J by 8 bases, with 16 bases of the junction left unmatched. This CDR3 has 18 amino acids. Germline V gene data show CDR1 as SQVTM and CDR2 as ANQGSEA. The chain's CDR3 is CSVEDHLDRGQFWGELFF. CDR3 DNA: TGCAGCGTTGAAGATCATCTGGACAGGGGACAGTTCTGGGGGGAGCTGTTTTTT.

This clonotype was recorded many times. The rearrangement links TRBV6-5 to TRBJ2-1; tentative D call: TRBD1 (6 bases). The CDR3 has 11 amino acids. The V end lost 11 bases, the J end lost 5 bases, and 10 bases lay between the germline ends. CDR1 and CDR2 (germline): MNHEY, SVGAGI. The CDR3, as DNA: TGTGCCTCGGGGACAAACAATGAGCAGTTCTTC. Translation: CASGTNNEQFF.

This chain joins TRBV10-2 and TRBJ1-1; no clear D. Trimming shortened V by 3 bases and J by 5 bases, and 13 bases separated the two germline ends. The germline V gene encodes CDR1 WSHSY and CDR2 SAAADI. This CDR3 is built from 14 residues. CDR3 sequence (DNA): TGCGCCAGCAGTGACATCCCTGGAGGGACTGAAGCTTTCTTT. This encodes CASSDIPGGTEAFF.

This clonotype was seen a handful of times. The rearrangement joins TRBV7-9 to TRBJ2-2; D might be TRBD2 (5 bases). Trimming removed 2 bases from V and 2 bases from J, with 9 bases in between. The CDR3 contains 15 residues. The V gene's germline CDR1 is SEHNR and CDR2 FQNEAQ (reference sequence). The CDR3, as DNA: TGTGCCAGCAGCTTAACAGCGGCCAACACCGGGGAGCTGTTTTTT. Its translation: CASSLTAANTGELFF.

The rearrangement joins TRBV3-1 to TRBJ1-4; no firm D call. Germline lookup yields CDR1 LGHDT and CDR2 YNNKEL (reference sequence). The V and J ends lost 0 bases and 5 bases respectively, with 13 bases between them. The CDR3 sequence is 16 residues long. This chain's CDR3 is CASSQDTRDSNEKLFF. Written as DNA, the CDR3 is TGTGCCAGCAGCCAAGATACGAGGGATTCGAATGAAAAACTGTTTTTT.

This clonotype was seen a few times. The V call is TRBV30, the J call TRBJ2-7; D is undetermined. This CDR3 comprises 10 residues. V dropped 5 bases and J dropped 2 bases, with 4 bases sitting between them. Germline loops: CDR1 GTSNPN, CDR2 SVGIG (reference sequence). CDR3 sequence (DNA): TGTGCCTGGGGAACCTACGAGCAGTACTTC. It yields the protein CAWGTYEQYF.

The genes are TRBV20-1 and TRBJ1-6; TRBD1 is a possible D gene (5 bases). The CDR3 is 14 amino acids. CDR1 and CDR2 (germline): DFQATT, SNEGSKA (reference sequence). Trimming cost V 1 base and J 7 bases, with 11 bases left between them. The CDR3 sequence is CSARVGPTNSPLHF. CDR3 bases: TGCAGTGCTAGAGTGGGGCCGACCAATTCACCCCTCCACTTT.

The genes are TRBV29-1 and TRBJ1-1; no clear D. Germline V gene sequence: CDR1 SQVTM, CDR2 ANQGSEA. V gave up 3 bases and J gave up 2 bases, with 10 bases separating them. This CDR3 is built from 13 residues. The CDR3 sequence: CSVEGLVNTEAFF. For the CDR3, the DNA is TGCAGCGTTGAGGGTTTAGTTAACACTGAAGCTTTCTTT.

Written as DNA, the CDR3 is TGCAGCGTGGGGGTGGGTCCGGGCTCTGGCTACACCTTC. Translation gives CSVGVGPGSGYTF. V and J are TRBV29-1 and TRBJ1-2; perhaps TRBD1 as D (5 bases). CDR1 is SQVTM and CDR2 is ANQGSEA in the germline V gene. There are 13 residues in the CDR3. V was pared by 6 bases and J by 7 bases, with 18 bases between.

This clonotype was found a few times. This chain connects TRBV12-3 or TRBV12-4 to TRBJ2-2; D ambiguous. The length of the CDR3 is 11 residues. Trimming cost V 6 bases and J 7 bases, with 6 bases left between them. This CDR3 is CASSANGELFF. The CDR3 coding sequence is TGTGCCAGCAGCGCAAACGGGGAGCTGTTTTTT.

A few counts support this clonotype. This chain joins TRBV4-3 and TRBJ2-7; 10 positions agree with TRBD1. This CDR3 has 16 residues. Trimming removed 4 bases from V and 2 bases from J; junction bases left unmatched: 8. Germline lookup yields CDR1 LGHNA and CDR2 YSLEER. CDR3 bases: TGCGCCAGCAGCCTGCTAGGGGACAGGGGTCCCTACGAGCAGTACTTC. This codes for CASSLLGDRGPYEQYF.

The chain combines TRBV7-2 with TRBJ2-1, with D perhaps being TRBD1 or TRBD2 (5 bases each). The length of the CDR3 is 12 residues. The germline V gene has CDR1 SGHTA and CDR2 FQGNSA. V gave up 3 bases and J gave up 16 bases, with 16 bases separating them. CDR3 sequence (DNA): TGTGCCAGCAGCTTGGGTGGGGGAATTGACTTCTTC. This codes for CASSLGGGIDFF.